The 16 T cell receptor beta chains below were found in one sample sequenced in a study of vaccination and CD4 T cells after COVID-19. The Oncomine TCR Beta short-read assay was what sequenced the DNA obtained from cultured CD4+ T cells. TCRdb called the PCR reads again in MiXCR, with one record for every CDR3 protein. The sample holds 12,000 to 15,000 distinct CDR3 sequences, 73% seen once. Antigens for these TCRs are unknown. Treatment here: approximately 9-day PBMC culture with coronavirus spike peptide pools or control peptides (ViraFEST assay). Sequenced sample: CD4+ T cells from blood, cultured in vitro. The receptors here all came from a human donor who had recovered from COVID-19.

This chain uses TRBV20-1 with TRBJ2-1; 8 bases line up with TRBD2. CDR1 is DFQATT, CDR2 SNEGSKA, per germline (reference sequence). The CDR3 is made up of 16 amino acids. Trimming at V came to 1 base and at J to 0 bases, leaving 5 bases not matched to a gene. Here the CDR3 DNA reads TGCAGTGCTAGAGGTAGCGGGGATAGCTCCTACAATGAGCAGTTCTTC. Encoded protein: CSARGSGDSSYNEQFF.

The chain couples TRBV20-1 to TRBJ1-1; D gene uncertain. CDR3 length: 16 residues. The ends were cut back, 1 base at V and 0 bases at J, with 15 bases in the middle. CDR1 and CDR2 from the germline V gene are DFQATT and SNEGSKA (reference sequence). The chain's CDR3 is CSARVPTRALNTEAFF. Here the CDR3 DNA reads TGCAGTGCTAGAGTTCCTACGAGGGCGTTGAACACTGAAGCTTTCTTT.

V and J are TRBV10-3 and TRBJ2-3; D could derive from TRBD1 or TRBD2 (5 bases each). This CDR3 has 11 amino acids. Trimming removed 4 bases from V and 7 bases from J, with 6 bases in between. Germline lookup yields CDR1 ENHRY and CDR2 SYGVKD. The CDR3 sequence: CAISGGNTQYF. The CDR3 bases are TGTGCCATCAGTGGGGGGAATACGCAGTATTTT.

This chain joins TRBV20-1 and TRBJ1-5, with D unclear. The CDR3 consists of 12 residues. Germline loops: CDR1 DFQATT, CDR2 SNEGSKA (reference sequence). V was pared by 3 bases and J by 4 bases, with 7 bases between. CDR3 sequence (DNA): TGCAGTGCTAGGAAGGCGAATCAGCCCCAGCATTTT. The encoded protein is CSARKANQPQHF.

The chain recombines TRBV20-1 with TRBJ2-3; 7 nucleotides agree with TRBD1. CDR1 is DFQATT, CDR2 SNEGSKA, per germline (reference sequence). J was trimmed by 1 base and V by 5 bases; bases with no gene match: 0. The CDR3 is 12 residues long. The CDR3 nucleotides are TGCAGTGCTGGGACAGGCACAGATACGCAGTATTTT. This codes for CSAGTGTDTQYF.

The chain has TRBV19 and TRBJ2-5; D is possibly TRBD1 (6 bases). Per the germline V gene, CDR1 is LNHDA and CDR2 is SQIVND (reference sequence). The length of the CDR3 is 17 residues. V gave up 3 bases and J gave up 1 base, with 18 bases separating them. The CDR3: CASSIIMGRGGQETQYF. CDR3 in DNA: TGTGCCAGTAGTATTATTATGGGACGAGGGGGCCAAGAGACCCAGTACTTC.

The CDR3 DNA reads as TGTGCCAGCAGCTCACCAATCGGGGGGTACACAGATACGCAGTATTTT. Translated: CASSSPIGGYTDTQYF. This chain links TRBV11-2 with TRBJ2-3, with TRBD2 identical over 7 bases. Germline V gives CDR1 SGHAT, CDR2 FQNNGV. V lost 4 bases to trimming and J lost 2 bases; unmatched junction nucleotides: 9. There are 16 residues in the CDR3. The full variable domain, completed using reference TRBV11-2 and TRBJ2-3, is EAGVAQSPRYKIIEKRQSVAFWCNPISGHATLYWYQQILGQGPKLLIQFQNNGVVDDSQLPKDRFSAERLKGVDSTLKIQPAKLEDSAVYLCASSSPIGGYTDTQYFGPGTRLTVL.

The chain combines TRBV20-1 with TRBJ2-7; D uncertain. Trimming pared 2 bases from V and 4 bases from J, leaving 6 bases between. The CDR3 has 11 amino acids. The germline V gene encodes CDR1 DFQATT and CDR2 SNEGSKA (reference sequence). CDR3: CSARRVYEQYF. The CDR3 nucleotides read TGCAGTGCTAGAAGGGTTTACGAGCAGTACTTC.

In DNA, the CDR3 is TGCAGTCGTCAGGGGGCGGGTGGCTACACCTTC. Encoded protein: CSRQGAGGYTF. The chain links TRBV20-1 to TRBJ1-2; TRBD1 matches 8 bases. The V gene end was trimmed by 8 bases and the J gene end by 7 bases; junction bases not matched to a gene: 6. This CDR3 has 11 residues. In germline, CDR1 is DFQATT, CDR2 SNEGSKA (reference sequence).

This clonotype has a handful of counts. The chain couples TRBV2 to TRBJ2-5; no clear D. The V and J ends lost 7 bases and 4 bases respectively, with 16 bases between them. The CDR3 is 14 residues long. CDR1 and CDR2 from the germline V gene are SNHLY and FYNNEI. The CDR3 loop is CASKSSGQGETQYF. The CDR3 region has the DNA TGTGCCAGCAAGTCCTCCGGGCAAGGAGAGACCCAGTACTTC. Looking up the rest from reference TRBV2 and TRBJ2-5 gives the full variable domain: EPEVTQTPSHQVTQMGQEVILRCVPISNHLYFYWYRQILGQKVEFLVSFYNNEISEKSEIFDDQFSVERPDGSNFTLKIRSTKLEDSAMYFCASKSSGQGETQYFGPGTRLLVL.

The chain uses TRBV28 and TRBJ1-2; no definite D call. Trimming stripped 3 bases from V and 6 bases from J, with 5 bases between. Germline values: CDR1 MDHEN, CDR2 SYDVKM. The CDR3 has 11 residues. The CDR3 spells CASSFGDGYTF. CDR3 sequence (DNA): TGTGCCAGCAGTTTCGGAGATGGCTACACCTTC.

This chain joins TRBV20-1 and TRBJ1-6, with D perhaps matching TRBD1 (5 bases). V lost 0 bases, J lost 6 bases, and 12 bases lay in between. Germline assignment: CDR1 DFQATT and CDR2 SNEGSKA (reference sequence). This CDR3 is 15 amino acids long. The CDR3 region is CSARERPGSNSPLHF. The DNA of the CDR3 is TGCAGTGCTAGAGAACGCCCAGGGTCTAATTCACCCCTCCACTTT.

J is TRBJ1-1 and V is TRBV20-1; no clear D gene. Germline V CDR1 and CDR2: DFQATT, SNEGSKA (reference sequence). V lost 6 bases to trimming and J lost 1 base, with 9 bases between them. CDR3 size: 12 residues. The CDR3 protein is CSAVGGNTEAFF. The CDR3, as DNA: TGCAGTGCGGTTGGCGGGAACACTGAAGCTTTCTTT.

The chain links TRBV20-1 to TRBJ1-2, with TRBD1 identical over 8 bases. After removal of 5 bases from V and 4 bases from J, the junction contained 6 bases not matched to a gene. CDR3 length: 13 residues. The germline CDR1 and CDR2 sequences are DFQATT and SNEGSKA (reference sequence). CDR3 loop: CSAGQGAFYGYTF. The CDR3 nucleotides are TGCAGTGCTGGTCAGGGGGCGTTCTATGGCTACACCTTC.

The chain carries TRBV19 and TRBJ1-1; D not certain. Germline CDR1 and CDR2: LNHDA and SQIVND (reference sequence). The V end was cut by 4 bases, the J end by 0 bases, with 6 bases between. This CDR3 region has 13 residues. The CDR3 sequence is CASSRRVNTEAFF. The CDR3 DNA sequence: TGTGCCAGTAGTAGACGGGTGAACACTGAAGCTTTCTTT.

V gene TRBV20-1 combines with J gene TRBJ2-1; 13 nucleotides line up with TRBD2. The V segment lost 2 bases and the J segment 2 bases; nucleotides outside the gene matches: 3. This CDR3 contains 16 residues. Germline V CDR1 and CDR2: DFQATT, SNEGSKA (reference sequence). CDR3 residues: CSARRGLAGPYNEQFF. The DNA for the CDR3 is TGCAGTGCTAGAAGGGGACTAGCGGGACCCTACAATGAGCAGTTCTTC.